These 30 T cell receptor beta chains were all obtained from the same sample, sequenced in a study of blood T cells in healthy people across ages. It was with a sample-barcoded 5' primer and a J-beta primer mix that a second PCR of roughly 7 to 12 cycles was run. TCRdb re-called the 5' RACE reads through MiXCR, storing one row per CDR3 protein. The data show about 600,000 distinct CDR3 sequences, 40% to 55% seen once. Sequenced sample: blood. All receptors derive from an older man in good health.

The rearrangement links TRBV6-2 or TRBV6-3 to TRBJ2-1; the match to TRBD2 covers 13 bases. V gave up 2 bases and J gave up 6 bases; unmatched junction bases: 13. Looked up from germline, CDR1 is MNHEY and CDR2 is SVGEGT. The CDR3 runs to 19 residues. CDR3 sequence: CASSYPTSGRGRSPNEQFF. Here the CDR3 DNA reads TGTGCCAGCAGTTACCCTACTAGCGGGAGGGGAAGATCCCCCAATGAGCAGTTCTTC.

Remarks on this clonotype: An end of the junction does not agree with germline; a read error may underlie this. The CDR3 DNA sequence: TGCAGTGCTCCCCTGGGCGGGGGCACAAATACGCAGTATTTT. Its translation is CSAPLGGGTNTQYF. V usage is TRBV20-1 and J usage is TRBJ2-3; TRBD2 might be the D (7 bases). This CDR3 is 14 amino acids long. CDR1 and CDR2 (germline): DFQATT, SNEGSKA (reference sequence).

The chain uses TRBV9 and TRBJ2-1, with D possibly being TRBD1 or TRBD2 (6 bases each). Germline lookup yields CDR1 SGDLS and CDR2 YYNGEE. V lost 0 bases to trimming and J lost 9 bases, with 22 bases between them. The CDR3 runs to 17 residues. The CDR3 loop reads CASSVAVGGLPLSEQFF. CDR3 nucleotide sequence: TGTGCCAGCAGCGTAGCGGTAGGGGGACTCCCGTTGAGTGAGCAGTTCTTC.

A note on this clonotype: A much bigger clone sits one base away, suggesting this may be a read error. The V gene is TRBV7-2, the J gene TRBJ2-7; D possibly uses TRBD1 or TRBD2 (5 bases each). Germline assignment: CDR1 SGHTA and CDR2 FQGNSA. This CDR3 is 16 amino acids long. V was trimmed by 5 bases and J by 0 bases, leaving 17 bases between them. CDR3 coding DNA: TGTGCCAGCAGCCTCAATTCGGGACGGAACTCCTACGAGCAGTACTTC. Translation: CASSLNSGRNSYEQYF.

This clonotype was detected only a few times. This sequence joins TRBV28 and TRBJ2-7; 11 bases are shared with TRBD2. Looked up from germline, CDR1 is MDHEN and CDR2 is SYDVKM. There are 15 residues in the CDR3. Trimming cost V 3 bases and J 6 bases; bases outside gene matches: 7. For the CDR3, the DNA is TGTGCCAGCAGTTTGGGGACTAGCGGTCCCCGCGAGCAGTACTTC. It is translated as CASSLGTSGPREQYF.

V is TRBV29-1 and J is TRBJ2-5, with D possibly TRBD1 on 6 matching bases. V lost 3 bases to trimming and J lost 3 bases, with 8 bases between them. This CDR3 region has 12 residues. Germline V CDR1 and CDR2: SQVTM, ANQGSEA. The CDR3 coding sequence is TGCAGCGTTGAGGCAGGGGAAGAGACCCAGTACTTC. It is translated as CSVEAGEETQYF.

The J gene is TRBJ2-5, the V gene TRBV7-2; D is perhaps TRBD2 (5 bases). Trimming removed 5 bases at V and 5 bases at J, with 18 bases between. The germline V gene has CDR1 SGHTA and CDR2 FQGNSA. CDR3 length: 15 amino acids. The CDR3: CASSDRSGHWETQYF. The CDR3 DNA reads TGTGCCAGCAGCGACCGAAGCGGTCATTGGGAGACCCAGTACTTC.

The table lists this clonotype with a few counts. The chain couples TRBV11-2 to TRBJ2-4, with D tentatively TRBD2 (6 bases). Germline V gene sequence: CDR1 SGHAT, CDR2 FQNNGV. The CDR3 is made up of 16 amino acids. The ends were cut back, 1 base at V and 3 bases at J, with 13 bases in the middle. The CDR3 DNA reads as TGTGCCAGCAGCTTAGGGGGAGGTTATGGCAAAAACATTCAGTACTTC. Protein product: CASSLGGGYGKNIQYF. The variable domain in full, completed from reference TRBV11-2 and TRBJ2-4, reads EAGVAQSPRYKIIEKRQSVAFWCNPISGHATLYWYQQILGQGPKLLIQFQNNGVVDDSQLPKDRFSAERLKGVDSTLKIQPAKLEDSAVYLCASSLGGGYGKNIQYFGAGTRLSVL.

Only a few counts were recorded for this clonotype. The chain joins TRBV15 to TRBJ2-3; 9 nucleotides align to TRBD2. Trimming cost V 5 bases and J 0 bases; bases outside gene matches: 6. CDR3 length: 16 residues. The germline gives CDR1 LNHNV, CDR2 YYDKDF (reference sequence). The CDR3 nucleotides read TGTGCCACCAGCGTACTAGCGGGCCTAAGCACAGATACGCAGTATTTT. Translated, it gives CATSVLAGLSTDTQYF.

The CDR3 nucleotides read TGCGCCAGCAGCTTGGCTACAGGGGGCGTTGAAAAACTGTTTTTT. It encodes CASSLATGGVEKLFF. The rearrangement joins TRBV5-1 to TRBJ1-4; the match to TRBD1 covers 9 bases. The junction had 4 bases not matched to a gene; V was cut back by 0 bases and J by 7 bases. Per germline, CDR1 SGHRS and CDR2 YFSETQ. This CDR3 spans 15 amino acids.

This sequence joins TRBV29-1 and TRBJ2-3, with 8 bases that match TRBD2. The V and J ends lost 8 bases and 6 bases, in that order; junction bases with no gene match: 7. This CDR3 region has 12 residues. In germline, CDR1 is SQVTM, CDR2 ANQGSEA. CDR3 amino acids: CSPTSVSDTQYF. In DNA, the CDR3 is TGCAGCCCGACTAGCGTGTCCGATACGCAGTATTTT.

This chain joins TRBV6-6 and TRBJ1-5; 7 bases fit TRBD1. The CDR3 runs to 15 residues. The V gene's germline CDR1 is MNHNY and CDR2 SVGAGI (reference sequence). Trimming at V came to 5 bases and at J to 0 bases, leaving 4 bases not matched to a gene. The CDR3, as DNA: TGTGCCAGCAGTACCGGGACAGCTAGCAATCAGCCCCAGCATTTT. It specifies CASSTGTASNQPQHF.

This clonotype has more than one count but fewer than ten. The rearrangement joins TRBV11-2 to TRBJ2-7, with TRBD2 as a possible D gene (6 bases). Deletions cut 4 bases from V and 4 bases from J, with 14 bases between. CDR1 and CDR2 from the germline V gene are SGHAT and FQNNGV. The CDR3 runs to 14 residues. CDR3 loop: CASSSGTAGYEQYF. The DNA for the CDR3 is TGTGCCAGCAGCTCCGGGACTGCGGGTTACGAGCAGTACTTC.

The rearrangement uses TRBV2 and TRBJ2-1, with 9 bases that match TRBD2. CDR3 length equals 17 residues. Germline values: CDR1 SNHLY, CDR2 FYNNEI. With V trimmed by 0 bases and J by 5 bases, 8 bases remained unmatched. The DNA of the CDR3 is TGTGCCAGCAGTGAAGCGCTTTTACTAGCGGGTAACAATGAGCAGTTCTTC. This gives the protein CASSEALLLAGNNEQFF.

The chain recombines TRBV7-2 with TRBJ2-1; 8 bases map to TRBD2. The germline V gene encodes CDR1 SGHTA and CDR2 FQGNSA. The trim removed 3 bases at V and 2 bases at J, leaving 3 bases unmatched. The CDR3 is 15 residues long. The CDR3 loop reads CASSFPGLAYNEQFF. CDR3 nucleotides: TGTGCCAGCAGCTTTCCGGGACTAGCCTACAATGAGCAGTTCTTC.

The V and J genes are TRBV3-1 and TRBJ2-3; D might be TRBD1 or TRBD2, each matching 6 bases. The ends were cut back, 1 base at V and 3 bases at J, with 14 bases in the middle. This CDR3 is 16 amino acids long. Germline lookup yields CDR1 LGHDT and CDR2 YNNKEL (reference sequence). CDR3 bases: TGTGCCAGCAGCCAAGCGCGACTAGGGGGTACAGATACGCAGTATTTT. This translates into CASSQARLGGTDTQYF.

DNA for the CDR3: TGTGCCAGCAGTTTAGGATGGACTAGCGGGAGGGTTGGCAATGAGCAGTTCTTC. Its protein is CASSLGWTSGRVGNEQFF. V is TRBV12-3 or TRBV12-4 and J is TRBJ2-1, with TRBD2 matching over 15 bases. The CDR3 is made up of 18 amino acids. V was clipped by 1 base and J by 6 bases; unmatched bases: 7.

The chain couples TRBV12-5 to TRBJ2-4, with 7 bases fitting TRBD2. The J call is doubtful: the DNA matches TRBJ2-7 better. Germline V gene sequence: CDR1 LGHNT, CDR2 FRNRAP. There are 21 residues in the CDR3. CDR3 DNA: TGTGCTTTTTACATCGGCCCGTATTTAGGGCAGGGCGGCGGCGGGGGCTACGAGCAGTACTTC. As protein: CAFYIGPYLGQGGGGGYEQYF.

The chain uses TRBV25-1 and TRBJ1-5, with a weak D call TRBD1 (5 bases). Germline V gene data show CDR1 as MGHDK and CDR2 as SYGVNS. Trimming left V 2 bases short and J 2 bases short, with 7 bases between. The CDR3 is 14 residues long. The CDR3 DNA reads TGTGCCAGCAGTGAACAGGGCGGCAATCAGCCCCAGCATTTT. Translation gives CASSEQGGNQPQHF.

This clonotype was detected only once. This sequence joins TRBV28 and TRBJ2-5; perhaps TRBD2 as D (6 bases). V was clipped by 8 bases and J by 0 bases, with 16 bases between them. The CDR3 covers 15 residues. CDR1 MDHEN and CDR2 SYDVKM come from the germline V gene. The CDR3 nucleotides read TGTGCCAGCCGCATTACGGGGGTGTACCAAGAGACCCAGTACTTC. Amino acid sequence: CASRITGVYQETQYF.

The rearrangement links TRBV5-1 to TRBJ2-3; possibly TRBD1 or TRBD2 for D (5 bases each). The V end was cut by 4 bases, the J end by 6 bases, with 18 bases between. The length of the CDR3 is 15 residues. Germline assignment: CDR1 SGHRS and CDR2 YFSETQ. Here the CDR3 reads CASSLEGTGVDTQYF. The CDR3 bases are TGCGCCAGCAGCCTCGAGGGGACCGGGGTCGATACGCAGTATTTT.

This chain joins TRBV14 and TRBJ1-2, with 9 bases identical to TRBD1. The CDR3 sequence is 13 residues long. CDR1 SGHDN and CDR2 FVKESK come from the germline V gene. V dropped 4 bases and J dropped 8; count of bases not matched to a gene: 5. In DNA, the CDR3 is TGTGCCAGCAGCCGAGGACAGGGGTGCGGCTACACCTTC. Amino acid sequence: CASSRGQGCGYTF.

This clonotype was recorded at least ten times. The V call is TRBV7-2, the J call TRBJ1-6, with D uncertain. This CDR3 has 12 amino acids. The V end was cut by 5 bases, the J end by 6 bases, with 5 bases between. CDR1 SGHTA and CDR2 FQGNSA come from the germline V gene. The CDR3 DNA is TGTGCCAGCAGCCCAACTAATTCACCCCTCCACTTT. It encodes CASSPTNSPLHF.

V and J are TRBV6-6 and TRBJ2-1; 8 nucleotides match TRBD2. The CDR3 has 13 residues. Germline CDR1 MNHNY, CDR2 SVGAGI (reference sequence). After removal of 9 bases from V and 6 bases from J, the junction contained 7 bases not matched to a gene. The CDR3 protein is CASGVAGSNEQFF. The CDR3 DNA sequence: TGTGCCAGTGGGGTAGCGGGAAGCAATGAGCAGTTCTTC.

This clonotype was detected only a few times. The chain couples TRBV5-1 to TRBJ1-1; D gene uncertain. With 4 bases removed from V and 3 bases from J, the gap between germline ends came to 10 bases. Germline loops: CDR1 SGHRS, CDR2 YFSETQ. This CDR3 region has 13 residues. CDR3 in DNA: TGCGCCAGCAGCCCCGAGACCTACACTGAAGCTTTCTTT. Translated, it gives CASSPETYTEAFF.

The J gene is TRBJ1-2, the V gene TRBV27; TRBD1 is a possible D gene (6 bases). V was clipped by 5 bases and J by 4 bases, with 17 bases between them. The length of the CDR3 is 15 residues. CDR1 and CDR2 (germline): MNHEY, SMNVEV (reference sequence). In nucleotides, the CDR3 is TGTGCCAGCAGTCCAGAGGGGGTAGGTGGCTATGGCTACACCTTC. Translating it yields CASSPEGVGGYGYTF.

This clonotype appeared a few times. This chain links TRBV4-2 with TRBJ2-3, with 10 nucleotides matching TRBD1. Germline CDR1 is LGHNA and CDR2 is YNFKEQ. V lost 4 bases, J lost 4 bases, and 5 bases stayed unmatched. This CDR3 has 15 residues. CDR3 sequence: CASSLGQGSSDTQYF. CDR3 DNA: TGTGCCAGCAGCCTGGGACAGGGGAGTTCAGATACGCAGTATTTT.

For the CDR3, the DNA is TGTGCCAGCATTAGAGCCGGGACAGGCTCTCTTTCTGGGGCCAACGTCCTGACTTTC. Its protein is CASIRAGTGSLSGANVLTF. The V call is TRBV6-2 or TRBV6-3, the J call TRBJ2-6; 8 nucleotides line up with TRBD1. J gave up 1 base and V 7 bases, and 15 bases lay outside the gene matches. Per the germline V gene, CDR1 is MNHEY and CDR2 is SVGEGT. CDR3 size: 19 residues.

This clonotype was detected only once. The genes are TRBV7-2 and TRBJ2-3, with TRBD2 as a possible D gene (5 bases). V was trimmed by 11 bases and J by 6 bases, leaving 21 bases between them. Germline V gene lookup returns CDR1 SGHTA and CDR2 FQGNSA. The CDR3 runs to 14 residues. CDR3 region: CAQGAGVLPDTQYF. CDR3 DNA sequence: TGTGCCCAAGGAGCCGGGGTCCTCCCCGATACGCAGTATTTT.

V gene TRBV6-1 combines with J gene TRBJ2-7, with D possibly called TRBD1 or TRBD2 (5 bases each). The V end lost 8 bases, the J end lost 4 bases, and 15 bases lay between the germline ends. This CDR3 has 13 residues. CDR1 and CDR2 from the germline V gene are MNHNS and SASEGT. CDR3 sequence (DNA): TGTGCCAGCGGATCGGGACCCGAATACGAGCAGTACTTC. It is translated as CASGSGPEYEQYF.